The 29 T cell receptor beta chains presented below share a single source sample, sequenced in a study of cytomegalovirus exposure and HLA in healthy donors. The PCR used 60 Vbeta and 13 Jbeta primers. TCRdb's table, derived via immunoSEQ multiplex PCR, lists solely in-frame clones and lacks some. Among some 190,000 clones, approximately 87% were seen once, and the ten largest hold around 1.2%. Material for sequencing was PBMCs. Receptor source: a young man in good health and CMV-seronegative.

This chain connects TRBV19 to TRBJ1-5; 10 nucleotides line up with TRBD1. V shed 6 bases, J shed 4 bases, and the junction held 12 bases outside the gene matches. CDR1 is LNHDA and CDR2 is SQIVND in the germline V gene (reference sequence). This CDR3 contains 17 residues. The CDR3 loop reads CASRPGQGYGANQPQHF. CDR3 nucleotide sequence: TGTGCCAGTAGGCCGGGACAGGGGTACGGGGCAAATCAGCCCCAGCATTTT.

The J gene is TRBJ1-6, the V gene TRBV6-1, with D possibly TRBD1 on 5 matching bases. The CDR3 is 12 residues long. With 1 base removed from V and 11 bases from J, the gap between germline ends came to 6 bases. Germline lookup yields CDR1 MNHNS and CDR2 SASEGT. The CDR3 spells CASSEGGAPLHF. The CDR3 nucleotides are TGTGCCAGCAGTGAAGGGGGGGCACCCCTCCACTTT.

This chain links TRBV7-9 with TRBJ2-1, with 7 bases lining up with TRBD1. In germline, CDR1 is SEHNR, CDR2 FQNEAQ (reference sequence). V lost 2 bases, J lost 6 bases, and 7 bases stayed unmatched. The CDR3 is made up of 15 amino acids. The CDR3 protein is CASSLIGGAGNEQFF. In nucleotides, the CDR3 is TGTGCCAGCAGCTTAATAGGGGGCGCGGGCAATGAGCAGTTCTTC.

The chain links TRBV19 to TRBJ1-1, with 11 bases matching TRBD1. The CDR3 totals 15 residues. With V trimmed by 5 bases and J by 8 bases, 10 bases remained unmatched. CDR1 is LNHDA and CDR2 is SQIVND in the germline V gene (reference sequence). The CDR3 DNA reads TGTGCCAGTAGTTCCAGACCCGGGACAGGGGGAGAAGCTTTCTTT. The encoded protein is CASSSRPGTGGEAFF.

Only one count was recorded for this clone. This sample also contains other DNA sequences that code for the same CDR3. This sequence joins TRBV5-6 and TRBJ2-2; 8 bases fit TRBD1. V was pared by 4 bases and J by 5 bases, with 16 bases of the junction left unmatched. Germline CDR1 reads SGHDT; CDR2 reads YYEEEE. The CDR3 runs 18 residues. CDR3: CASSHGAGGLGLTGELFF. The CDR3 DNA is TGTGCCAGCAGCCACGGGGCAGGGGGCTTAGGTCTGACCGGGGAGCTGTTTTTT.

This clone occurred once. This chain connects TRBV15 to TRBJ1-5; no clear D. Trimming took off 0 bases at V and 3 bases at J, with 9 bases between the two ends. This CDR3 comprises 15 residues. Germline CDR1 reads LNHNV; CDR2 reads YYDKDF (reference sequence). In nucleotides, the CDR3 is TGTGCCACCAGCAGAGATCGAGGGTCCAATCAGCCCCAGCATTTT. Translated, it gives CATSRDRGSNQPQHF. The full variable domain, completed using reference TRBV15 and TRBJ1-5, is DAMVIQNPRYQVTQFGKPVTLSCSQTLNHNVMYWYQQKSSQAPKLLFHYYDKDFNNEADTPDNFQSRRPNTSFCFLDIRSPGLGDTAMYLCATSRDRGSNQPQHFGDGTRLSIL.

This clone is a singleton in its sample. The V and J genes are TRBV7-2 and TRBJ1-5; D remains unclear. V dropped 2 bases and J dropped 4 bases, with 3 bases sitting between them. Germline CDR1 SGHTA, CDR2 FQGNSA. The CDR3 spans 12 residues. The CDR3 sequence is CASSLYNQPQHF. The CDR3, as DNA: TGTGCCAGCAGCTTATATAATCAGCCCCAGCATTTT.

The V and J genes are TRBV6-5 and TRBJ1-3; no clear D. The CDR3 sequence is 15 residues long. In germline, CDR1 is MNHEY, CDR2 SVGAGI. Deletions cut 2 bases from V and 0 bases from J, with 8 bases between. CDR3 sequence: CASSYTGDSGNTIYF. CDR3 DNA sequence: TGTGCCAGCAGTTACACCGGGGACTCTGGAAACACCATATATTTT.

This sequence joins TRBV6-5 and TRBJ2-3; possibly TRBD2 for D (7 bases). This CDR3 is 15 amino acids long. The V and J ends lost 2 bases and 5 bases respectively, with 14 bases between them. Germline lookup yields CDR1 MNHEY and CDR2 SVGAGI. The CDR3: CASSYIEGGVDTQYF. The CDR3, as DNA: TGTGCCAGCAGTTACATCGAGGGGGGGGTAGATACGCAGTATTTT.

The rearrangement links TRBV4-2 to TRBJ2-7; 7 nucleotides align to TRBD2. The CDR3 is 15 amino acids. The V and J ends lost 3 bases and 2 bases, in that order; junction bases with no gene match: 7. Germline CDR1 is LGHNA and CDR2 is YNFKEQ. The CDR3 DNA sequence: TGTGCCAGCAGCCAGGGAGCGGGGCAGACCTACGAGCAGTACTTC. Protein product: CASSQGAGQTYEQYF.

The chain has TRBV5-4 and TRBJ2-4; 11 nucleotides align to TRBD1. The germline V gene encodes CDR1 SGHNT and CDR2 YYREEE (reference sequence). The CDR3 is 16 amino acids. V was clipped by 4 bases and J by 6 bases; unmatched bases: 9. In DNA form, the CDR3 reads TGTGCCAGCAGCCCGCGGACAGGGGGCGTTGGAAACATTCAGTACTTC. This codes for CASSPRTGGVGNIQYF.

The J gene is TRBJ2-3, the V gene TRBV19, with 7 positions matching TRBD2. V was pared by 9 bases and J by 0 bases, with 3 bases of the junction left unmatched. Germline CDR1 LNHDA, CDR2 SQIVND (reference sequence). This CDR3 has 13 amino acids. CDR3: CASRLASTDTQYF. In DNA form, the CDR3 reads TGTGCCAGCAGACTAGCTAGCACAGATACGCAGTATTTT.

This chain uses TRBV7-2 with TRBJ1-5; no firm D call. The germline V gene encodes CDR1 SGHTA and CDR2 FQGNSA. V gave up 3 bases and J gave up 5 bases, with 8 bases separating them. The CDR3 has 13 residues. CDR3 sequence reads: CASSFRRDQPQHF. CDR3 DNA sequence: TGTGCCAGCAGCTTCAGGAGGGATCAGCCCCAGCATTTT.

The chain uses TRBV5-1 and TRBJ1-1; the match to TRBD1 covers 7 bases. This CDR3 has 15 residues. Trimming at V came to 4 bases and at J to 4 bases, leaving 10 bases not matched to a gene. Germline-derived CDR1 and CDR2 are SGHRS and YFSETQ. The CDR3, as DNA: TGCGCCAGCAGCCCGTTATCCGCAGGGGGCACTGAAGCTTTCTTT. Translated: CASSPLSAGGTEAFF.

V and J are TRBV18 and TRBJ1-1, with D possibly TRBD1 on 5 matching bases. CDR3 length: 15 amino acids. CDR1 and CDR2 from the germline V gene are KGHSH and LQKENI. The V end was cut by 4 bases, the J end by 6 bases, with 18 bases between. CDR3 residues: CASSLRDSYLSEAFF. In DNA form, the CDR3 reads TGTGCCAGCTCACTCCGGGACTCCTATTTGTCTGAAGCTTTCTTT.

V gene TRBV7-6 combines with J gene TRBJ2-7; D not resolved. Trimming left V 3 bases short and J 6 bases short, with 15 bases between. Germline lookup yields CDR1 SGHVS and CDR2 FNYEAQ. CDR3 length equals 14 residues. The CDR3 coding sequence is TGTGCCAGCAGCTTCCCTTATCAGTCGGGCGAGCAGTACTTC. Translating it yields CASSFPYQSGEQYF.

The V and J genes are TRBV28 and TRBJ1-2; D remains unclear. The ends were cut back, 7 bases at V and 6 bases at J, with 15 bases in the middle. Per germline, CDR1 MDHEN and CDR2 SYDVKM. This CDR3 has 13 amino acids. CDR3 region: CASNPPGRNGYTF. CDR3 coding DNA: TGTGCCAGCAATCCCCCAGGCAGGAATGGCTACACCTTC.

The rearrangement joins TRBV10-3 to TRBJ1-1, with D hard to call. This CDR3 region has 13 residues. The germline CDR1 and CDR2 sequences are ENHRY and SYGVKD. V lost 5 bases and J lost 1, with 8 bases in between. The CDR3 DNA reads as TGTGCCATCAGTCCAGGCCCGAACACTGAAGCTTTCTTT. Protein sequence: CAISPGPNTEAFF.

The chain uses TRBV5-4 and TRBJ2-1; 8 bases map to TRBD2. Germline CDR1 SGHNT, CDR2 YYREEE (reference sequence). J was trimmed by 4 bases and V by 4 bases; bases with no gene match: 19. This CDR3 comprises 19 residues. The CDR3 nucleotides read TGTGCCAGCAGCACGGGGGGGGACTCCTGCCTGCCTACGTACAATGAGCAGTTCTTC. This encodes CASSTGGDSCLPTYNEQFF.

This clone was picked up one time. The chain combines TRBV7-2 with TRBJ2-5, with D hard to call. This CDR3 is built from 13 residues. Trimming removed 3 bases at V and 5 bases at J, with 10 bases between. Germline loops: CDR1 SGHTA, CDR2 FQGNSA. The CDR3: CASSFAQKETQYF. CDR3 sequence (DNA): TGTGCCAGCAGCTTTGCCCAGAAGGAGACCCAGTACTTC.

The rearrangement joins TRBV5-1 to TRBJ2-3; 9 nucleotides align to TRBD2. This CDR3 contains 16 residues. Germline V lookup: CDR1 SGHRS, CDR2 YFSETQ. The V segment lost 0 bases and the J segment 1 base; nucleotides outside the gene matches: 3. The CDR3 spells CASSLVVAGGTDTQYF. As DNA, the CDR3 is TGCGCCAGCAGCTTGGTTGTAGCGGGGGGCACAGATACGCAGTATTTT.

This clone occurred once. V and J are TRBV5-1 and TRBJ2-1; 7 bases are a match to TRBD1. The CDR3 is 15 residues long. CDR1 SGHRS and CDR2 YFSETQ come from the germline V gene. The junction had 4 bases not matched to a gene; V was cut back by 0 bases and J by 4 bases. The CDR3 DNA is TGCGCCAGCAGCTTGGGACAGGGATGGTACAATGAGCAGTTCTTC. Translating gives CASSLGQGWYNEQFF.

V and J are TRBV9 and TRBJ2-2; D unclear. Germline-derived CDR1 and CDR2 are SGDLS and YYNGEE. The CDR3 length is 8 residues. The V gene lost 8 bases and the J gene lost 12 bases, with 5 bases spanning the gap. This chain's CDR3 is CASGQLFF. The CDR3 DNA follows: TGTGCCAGTGGGCAGCTGTTTTTT.

This chain uses TRBV5-1 with TRBJ2-5; TRBD1 might be the D (5 bases). This CDR3 comprises 15 residues. V was pared by 5 bases and J by 1 base, with 15 bases between. CDR1 SGHRS and CDR2 YFSETQ come from the germline V gene. CDR3 nucleotides: TGCGCCAGCAGTTCAGGGTATTCCCCCCAAGAGACCCAGTACTTC. Amino acids: CASSSGYSPQETQYF.

This clone was detected only once. The chain employs TRBV5-1 and TRBJ1-3; D call uncertain. The CDR3 loop spans 15 amino acids. Germline V gene lookup returns CDR1 SGHRS and CDR2 YFSETQ. V was pared by 3 bases and J by 2 bases, with 12 bases between. The CDR3 reads CASSSTEGAGNTIYF. The CDR3 coding sequence is TGCGCCAGCAGCTCCACCGAGGGAGCTGGAAACACCATATATTTT.

The V and J genes are TRBV28 and TRBJ1-5; D gene uncertain. CDR3 length: 14 amino acids. V lost 3 bases to trimming and J lost 6 bases, with 12 bases between them. Germline V gene sequence: CDR1 MDHEN, CDR2 SYDVKM. The CDR3 loop reads CASSFSTRVQPQHF. The DNA of the CDR3 is TGTGCCAGCAGTTTTAGTACTAGGGTTCAGCCCCAGCATTTT.

The chain has TRBV19 and TRBJ2-1; D gene ambiguous. Germline V gene lookup returns CDR1 LNHDA and CDR2 SQIVND (reference sequence). The CDR3 loop spans 15 amino acids. Trimming took off 6 bases at V and 10 bases at J, with 22 bases between the two ends. This CDR3 reads CASRINSPPLGEQFF. The CDR3 nucleotides are TGTGCCAGTAGGATTAATAGCCCTCCCCTCGGGGAGCAGTTCTTC.

In DNA form, the CDR3 reads TGCGCCAGCAGCCCGGGGGGGGGCACTGAAAAACTGTTTTTT. Amino acids: CASSPGGGTEKLFF. The chain employs TRBV4-1 and TRBJ1-4, with D perhaps matching TRBD1 (6 bases). The CDR3 sequence is 14 residues long. Looked up from germline, CDR1 is MGHRA and CDR2 is YSYEKL. The V end was cut by 4 bases, the J end by 7 bases, with 13 bases between.

V gene TRBV6-5 combines with J gene TRBJ1-2, with 8 nucleotides matching TRBD1. Germline V gene sequence: CDR1 MNHEY, CDR2 SVGAGI. Germline trimming cut 5 bases from V and 8 bases from J; bases unmatched to any gene: 10. The CDR3 has 14 residues. The CDR3 bases are TGTGCCAGCAGTCGCCTTTGGACAGGGCAAGGCTACACCTTC. This encodes CASSRLWTGQGYTF.